This T cell receptor beta chain derives from a study of T cell repertoires in cytomegalovirus infection. Whole-study context: In public TCR beta signatures, there were indications of both CMV infection and matching HLA type.

TCRdb ran MiXCR on the reads and lists one entry per CDR3 protein. The profile shows roughly 640,000 distinct CDR3 sequences, roughly 26% of them singletons. The germline V gene has CDR1 SGHTA and CDR2 FQGTGA. The V gene lost 5 bases and the J gene lost 4 bases, with 11 bases spanning the gap. This CDR3 comprises 14 residues. This clonotype was seen more than once but under ten times. The rearrangement uses TRBV7-3 and TRBJ2-2; weak D call: TRBD1 (6 bases). Sequencing was carried out using CD8+ T cells from PBMCs. The sequence derives from a human donor in good health (CMV status not recorded). Some clones in this sample may be carry-over from other donors' samples. CDR3 coding DNA: TGTGCCAGCAGCCTAGGACAGTCCACCGGGGAGCTGTTTTTT. This encodes CASSLGQSTGELFF.